These 18 T cell receptor beta chains came from one sample sequenced in a study of cytomegalovirus exposure and HLA in healthy donors. Primers included in the PCR were 60 Vbeta and 13 Jbeta primers. The protocol was immunoSEQ multiplex PCR, while the TCRdb copy is restricted to in-frame clones and leaves out a portion. The data show around 190,000 clones, around 77% seen once. Specimen: PBMCs. Source of these receptors: a woman aged 25 to 39 in good health and CMV-seronegative.

The chain is built from TRBV9 and TRBJ1-1; D perhaps matches TRBD1 (5 bases). Per germline, CDR1 SGDLS and CDR2 YYNGEE. The CDR3 runs to 14 residues. The ends were cut back, 2 bases at V and 0 bases at J, with 8 bases in the middle. The CDR3, as DNA: TGTGCCAGCAGCGTCGACAGCATGAACACTGAAGCTTTCTTT. Translating it yields CASSVDSMNTEAFF.

CDR3 loop: CASLGELTNTGELFF. CDR3 coding DNA: TGTGCCAGCCTAGGGGAACTAACGAACACCGGGGAGCTGTTTTTT. This rearrangement joins TRBV2 to TRBJ2-2, with a weak D call TRBD1 (5 bases). Germline CDR1 SNHLY, CDR2 FYNNEI. This CDR3 spans 15 amino acids. Trimming stripped 8 bases from V and 0 bases from J, with 13 bases between.

The gene calls are TRBV25-1 and TRBJ1-1, with a tentative D call TRBD1 (6 bases). Trimming stripped 7 bases from V and 0 bases from J, with 21 bases between. The CDR3 loop spans 17 amino acids. Germline CDR1 reads MGHDK; CDR2 reads SYGVNS. The CDR3 sequence: CASILQWGLKMNTEAFF. The CDR3 DNA reads as TGTGCCAGCATCCTCCAATGGGGGCTCAAAATGAACACTGAAGCTTTCTTT.

The CDR3 loop is CASSLYNYGYTF. CDR3 in DNA: TGTGCCAGCAGTTTATACAATTATGGCTACACCTTC. The V call is TRBV28, the J call TRBJ1-2; D ambiguous. The germline V gene has CDR1 MDHEN and CDR2 SYDVKM. There are 12 residues in the CDR3. Trimming stripped 1 base from V and 5 bases from J, with 5 bases between.

The rearrangement links TRBV2 to TRBJ2-4; D uncertain. V lost 2 bases to trimming and J lost 3 bases, with 11 bases between them. The CDR3 extends over 15 amino acids. CDR1 is SNHLY, CDR2 FYNNEI, per germline. The CDR3 reads CASSERLPGKNIQYF. DNA of the CDR3: TGTGCCAGCAGTGAAAGGTTACCGGGCAAAAACATTCAGTACTTC.

The rearrangement joins TRBV28 to TRBJ2-5, with D unresolved. This CDR3 is built from 14 residues. Germline V CDR1 and CDR2: MDHEN, SYDVKM. Trimming took 7 bases from V and 1 from J, leaving 13 bases between them. The CDR3 spells CASIPHYPQETQYF. The CDR3 region has the DNA TGTGCCAGCATCCCTCACTATCCCCAAGAGACCCAGTACTTC.

A single count supports this clone. The V gene is TRBV5-6, the J gene TRBJ1-2; D ambiguous. CDR3 length equals 12 residues. Germline V gene data show CDR1 as SGHDT and CDR2 as YYEEEE. Trimming took off 1 base at V and 4 bases at J, with 5 bases between the two ends. The CDR3 bases are TGTGCCAGCAGCTTGTCGCGCTATGGCTACACCTTC. This sequence encodes CASSLSRYGYTF.

The V call is TRBV4-1, the J call TRBJ2-3; tentative D call: TRBD1 (6 bases). The CDR3 is 18 amino acids. The ends were cut back, 0 bases at V and 2 bases at J, with 18 bases in the middle. Germline V lookup: CDR1 MGHRA, CDR2 YSYEKL. The CDR3 nucleotides read TGCGCCAGCAGCCAAGAACGGGGCTTTCGACAGGCCACAGATACGCAGTATTTT. This codes for CASSQERGFRQATDTQYF.

The chain combines TRBV15 with TRBJ2-2; TRBD2 might be the D (7 bases). This CDR3 comprises 17 residues. Trimming left V 0 bases short and J 4 bases short, with 15 bases between. Germline CDR1 and CDR2: LNHNV and YYDKDF (reference sequence). The CDR3 loop is CATSRDRGRAFTGELFF. The CDR3 DNA sequence: TGTGCCACCAGCAGAGATAGGGGGAGGGCCTTCACCGGGGAGCTGTTTTTT.

The gene calls are TRBV7-2 and TRBJ1-2; a possible D gene is TRBD1 (6 bases). With 5 bases removed from V and 2 bases from J, the gap between germline ends came to 9 bases. The length of the CDR3 is 13 residues. The germline V gene has CDR1 SGHTA and CDR2 FQGNSA. As DNA, the CDR3 is TGTGCCAGCAGCCACAGGGTAAACTATGGCTACACCTTC. Its translation is CASSHRVNYGYTF.

The sample holds one count of this clone. One junction end does not reproduce the germline sequence, and a read error may be involved. The genes are TRBV20-1 and TRBJ1-2; no reliable D call. The CDR3 spans 11 residues. Germline V lookup: CDR1 DFQATT, CDR2 SNEGSKA (reference sequence). CDR3 loop: CSANGRSRQCF. The DNA for the CDR3 is TGCAGTGCTAATGGCAGGTCCCGTCAGTGCTTC.

The rearrangement joins TRBV11-2 to TRBJ2-7; 9 nucleotides line up with TRBD1. The CDR3 is made up of 14 amino acids. Per the germline V gene, CDR1 is SGHAT and CDR2 is FQNNGV. The V segment lost 5 bases and the J segment 4 bases; nucleotides outside the gene matches: 6. CDR3 DNA: TGTGCCAGCAGCACCGGGACAGGGACATACGAGCAGTACTTC. Translation gives CASSTGTGTYEQYF.

This sequence joins TRBV28 and TRBJ2-7; the match to TRBD2 covers 12 bases. The V gene's germline CDR1 is MDHEN and CDR2 SYDVKM. There are 14 residues in the CDR3. The trim removed 8 bases at V and 3 bases at J, leaving 5 bases unmatched. The CDR3 sequence is CASLAGGGYYEQYF. CDR3 coding DNA: TGTGCCAGCCTAGCGGGAGGGGGATACTACGAGCAGTACTTC. Full variable domain (rest looked up from reference TRBV28 and TRBJ2-7): DVKVTQSSRYLVKRTGEKVFLECVQDMDHENMFWYRQDPGLGLRLIYFSYDVKMKEKGDIPEGYSVSREKKERFSLILESASTNQTSMYLCASLAGGGYYEQYFGPGTRLTVT.

This chain joins TRBV9 and TRBJ1-3; 7 positions agree with TRBD1. Trimming cost V 3 bases and J 2 bases; bases outside gene matches: 5. Germline lookup yields CDR1 SGDLS and CDR2 YYNGEE. The length of the CDR3 is 15 residues. Written as DNA, the CDR3 is TGTGCCAGCAGCGCGAAAACAGGGGCTGGAAACACCATATATTTT. As protein: CASSAKTGAGNTIYF.

This clone is a singleton in its sample. The chain combines TRBV7-9 with TRBJ2-7; 12 bases are a match to TRBD1. The CDR3 runs 14 residues. Germline trimming cut 5 bases from V and 5 bases from J; bases unmatched to any gene: 4. The germline CDR1 and CDR2 sequences are SEHNR and FQNEAQ (reference sequence). The CDR3 loop is CASSLGTGGHEQYF. As DNA, the CDR3 is TGTGCCAGCAGCCTGGGGACAGGGGGCCACGAGCAGTACTTC.

This sequence joins TRBV30 and TRBJ2-3, with TRBD2 matching 7 bases. Germline V CDR1 and CDR2: GTSNPN, SVGIG (reference sequence). J was trimmed by 2 bases and V by 0 bases; bases with no gene match: 5. This CDR3 has 15 residues. DNA of the CDR3: TGTGCCTGGAGTGTGGGAGGGAAAATCACAGATACGCAGTATTTT. This encodes CAWSVGGKITDTQYF.

The J gene is TRBJ1-1, the V gene TRBV9; no reliable D call. Germline loops: CDR1 SGDLS, CDR2 YYNGEE. The CDR3 runs to 12 residues. Trimming took 4 bases from V and 3 from J, leaving 7 bases between them. DNA for the CDR3: TGTGCCAGCAGCAAGGGAGACACTGAAGCTTTCTTT. As protein: CASSKGDTEAFF.

The rearrangement joins TRBV9 to TRBJ1-2; 8 positions match TRBD1. The CDR3 has 14 amino acids. Germline trimming cut 5 bases from V and 1 base from J; bases unmatched to any gene: 4. Germline V lookup: CDR1 SGDLS, CDR2 YYNGEE. CDR3 DNA sequence: TGTGCCAGCAGTCCGGGACAGGATAACTATGGCTACACCTTC. Translated: CASSPGQDNYGYTF.